This T cell receptor (beta chain) comes out of a study of post-analysis software for immune sequencing data. Unique molecular identifiers featured in each of the TCR beta cDNA libraries. A population of about 1 to 11 million T cells gave rise to roughly 0.5 million cDNA molecules. In TCRdb, the PCR reads were re-called with MiXCR into one record per CDR3 protein. The table shows fewer than 900,000 distinct CDR3 sequences, with 40% to 55% occurring only once. General study results and limits: F measure grouped same-batch samples tightly together. The normalized Chao1 diversity of multiple sclerosis patients was significantly lower than that of controls.

About this clonotype: The antigen is unknown.

This TCR came from a girl aged 10-17 years with multiple sclerosis. The sequenced sample was blood.

The CDR3: CASSSTPGVGELFF. For the CDR3, the DNA is TGTGCCAGCAGTTCTACTCCAGGGGTCGGGGAGCTGTTTTTT. The chain combines TRBV12-3 or TRBV12-4 with TRBJ2-2, with D possibly TRBD1 on 6 matching bases. This CDR3 spans 14 amino acids. Deletions cut 4 bases from V and 7 bases from J, with 13 bases between.